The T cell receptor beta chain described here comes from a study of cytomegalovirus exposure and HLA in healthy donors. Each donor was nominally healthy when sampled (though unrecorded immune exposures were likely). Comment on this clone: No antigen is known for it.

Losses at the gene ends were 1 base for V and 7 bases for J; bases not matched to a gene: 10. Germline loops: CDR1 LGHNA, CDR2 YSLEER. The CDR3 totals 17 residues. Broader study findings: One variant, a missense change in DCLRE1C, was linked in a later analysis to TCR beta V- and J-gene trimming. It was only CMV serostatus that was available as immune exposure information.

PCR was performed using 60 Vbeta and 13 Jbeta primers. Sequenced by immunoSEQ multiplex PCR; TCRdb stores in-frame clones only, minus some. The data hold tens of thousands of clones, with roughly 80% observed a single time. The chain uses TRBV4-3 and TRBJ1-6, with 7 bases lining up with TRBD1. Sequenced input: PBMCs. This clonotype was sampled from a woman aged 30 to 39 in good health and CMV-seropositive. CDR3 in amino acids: CASSQVPSGQMNSPLHF. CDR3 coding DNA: TGCGCCAGCAGCCAAGTCCCGTCGGGACAGATGAATTCACCCCTCCACTTT.